The sequence of this T cell receptor (beta chain) was determined in a study of PD-1 blockade in classical Hodgkin lymphoma. Study results and limitations: Repertoire difference causes, possibly disease activity or prior therapy, remain undefined.

The CDR3 extends over 12 amino acids. V dropped 5 bases and J dropped 8 bases, with 15 bases sitting between them. Germline lookup yields CDR1 GTSNPN and CDR2 SVGIG (reference sequence). As regards this clone: What it binds is unknown.

Indicated time point: newly diagnosed, previously untreated cHL patient sample. Isolation of CD4+ T cells from thawed PBMCs was performed by magnetic negative selection. Untreated, newly diagnosed classical Hodgkin lymphoma PBMCs served for comparison. TCRdb's copy holds only in-frame clones and misses some; the assay was immunoSEQ multiplex PCR. Of roughly 20,000 clones listed, 90% to 95% are singletons. The material sequenced was CD4+ T cells from blood. The chain joins TRBV30 to TRBJ1-2; D may be TRBD1 (6 bases). This TCR was recovered from a human donor with classical Hodgkin lymphoma. The DNA of the CDR3 is TGTGCCTGGGGCCCAGGCGGGGGCGGCTACACCTTC. It is translated as CAWGPGGGGYTF. The variable domain in full, with the rest retrieved from reference TRBV30 and TRBJ1-2, is SQTIHQWPATLVQPVGSPLSLECTVEGTSNPNLYWYRQAAGRGLQLLFYSVGIGQISSEVPQNLSASRPQDRQFILSSKKLLLSDSGFYLCAWGPGGGGYTFGSGTRLTVV.